A single sample is the source of the 28 T cell receptor beta chains below, sequenced in a study of OX40 agonist ivuxolimab in advanced cancers. The library was generated by the immunoSEQ multiplex PCR assay. The table comes from immuneACCESS by way of TCRdb, which keeps in-frame sequences with V and J called. Part of the clones is missing from these tables; in studies checked, under half for an unresolved V gene and the rest for unknown reasons. The sample table contains 40,000 to 55,000 clones; only one count was recorded for approximately 85% of them. The ten largest clones take up around 3.3% of the sample. Source: CD4+ or CD8+ T cells sorted from blood, taken in a trial of the OX40 agonist ivuxolimab. These receptors originate from an adult with an advanced solid tumor such as melanoma, head and neck, liver or kidney cancer.

The rearrangement joins TRBV5-1 to TRBJ1-1; TRBD1 matches at 7 bases. The germline V gene has CDR1 SGHRS and CDR2 YFSETQ. This CDR3 comprises 15 residues. Unmatched junction bases numbered 6, after V lost 0 bases and J lost 4 bases. The CDR3, as DNA: TGCGCCAGCAGCTTGGGACAGGGAAGAATCACTGAAGCTTTCTTT. It translates to CASSLGQGRITEAFF.

The CDR3 loop reads CASSRGLAGASSSYNEQFF. The DNA for the CDR3 is TGCGCCAGCAGCAGGGGACTAGCGGGAGCTTCTAGCTCCTACAATGAGCAGTTCTTC. The genes are TRBV5-1 and TRBJ2-1; 14 bases map to TRBD2. Germline-derived CDR1 and CDR2 are SGHRS and YFSETQ. V lost 4 bases to trimming and J lost 0 bases; unmatched junction nucleotides: 9. The CDR3 is 19 amino acids. Full variable domain (outside the CDR3, taken from reference TRBV5-1 and TRBJ2-1): KAGVTQTPRYLIKTRGQQVTLSCSPISGHRSVSWYQQTPGQGLQFLFEYFSETQRNKGNFPGRFSGRQFSNSRSEMNVSTLELGDSALYLCASSRGLAGASSSYNEQFFGPGTRLTVL.

By share, this clone counts as medium-sized. The V gene is TRBV30, the J gene TRBJ1-2, with D possibly TRBD1 on 6 matching bases. This CDR3 spans 12 amino acids. V was pared by 0 bases and J by 7 bases, with 9 bases between. Per germline, CDR1 GTSNPN and CDR2 SVGIG (reference sequence). The CDR3 nucleotides read TGTGCCTGGAGTGTTGGGGGCGGTGGCTACACCTTC. The encoded protein is CAWSVGGGGYTF.

This clone was detected a few times. V is TRBV29-1 and J is TRBJ1-2; the D is unclear. V was trimmed by 4 bases and J by 0 bases, leaving 9 bases between them. CDR1 and CDR2 (germline): SQVTM, ANQGSEA. CDR3 length equals 13 residues. The CDR3 DNA reads TGCAGCGTTGCGGCCAGTTCTAACTATGGCTACACCTTC. The encoded protein is CSVAASSNYGYTF.

This chain uses TRBV4-1 with TRBJ2-7, with D tentatively TRBD1 or TRBD2 (6 bases each). V was trimmed by 3 bases and J by 2 bases, leaving 14 bases between them. The CDR3 has 15 amino acids. The germline gives CDR1 MGHRA, CDR2 YSYEKL. The CDR3 is CASSQRWGATYEQYF. CDR3 DNA sequence: TGCGCCAGCAGCCAGCGGTGGGGGGCGACCTACGAGCAGTACTTC.

This clone was found a few times. The chain employs TRBV27 and TRBJ1-5; perhaps TRBD1 as D (6 bases). V lost 5 bases, J lost 2 bases, and 13 bases lay in between. Germline-derived CDR1 and CDR2 are MNHEY and SMNVEV (reference sequence). The CDR3 extends over 15 amino acids. The DNA for the CDR3 is TGTGCCAGCAGTACAGGGAGGATGGGCAATCAGCCCCAGCATTTT. Protein: CASSTGRMGNQPQHF.

V is TRBV2 and J is TRBJ2-5; D call uncertain. V lost 7 bases and J lost 2, with 11 bases in between. The CDR3 runs 13 residues. Germline values: CDR1 SNHLY, CDR2 FYNNEI. The chain's CDR3 is CASKYSGQETQYF. The CDR3 DNA reads TGTGCCAGCAAATACTCTGGGCAAGAGACCCAGTACTTC.

V usage is TRBV2 and J usage is TRBJ1-1; possible D gene TRBD1, 5 bases. Germline-derived CDR1 and CDR2 are SNHLY and FYNNEI. CDR3 length: 14 residues. V was shortened by 7 bases and J by 4 bases, with 16 bases between the two germline ends. The CDR3 DNA is TGTGCCAGCACGTGGGCGGGGGGAGGCACTGAAGCTTTCTTT. Translating gives CASTWAGGGTEAFF.

This chain joins TRBV2 and TRBJ2-7; the match to TRBD1 covers 9 bases. V shed 6 bases and J 5 bases; nucleotides not matched to a gene: 11. CDR1 is SNHLY, CDR2 FYNNEI, per germline. The CDR3 sequence is 15 residues long. The CDR3: CASREPGQGRNEQYF. The CDR3 DNA sequence: TGTGCCAGCAGGGAACCGGGACAGGGAAGGAACGAGCAGTACTTC.

This chain joins TRBV19 and TRBJ2-3, with D unresolved. The length of the CDR3 is 11 residues. Germline V gene lookup returns CDR1 LNHDA and CDR2 SQIVND (reference sequence). V was pared by 5 bases and J by 6 bases, with 6 bases between. The CDR3 protein is CASSLLDTQYF. The CDR3 region has the DNA TGTGCCAGTAGTCTCTTGGATACGCAGTATTTT.

The chain links TRBV28 to TRBJ2-3; 9 bases agree with TRBD2. Germline CDR1 MDHEN, CDR2 SYDVKM. CDR3 size: 14 residues. Unmatched junction bases numbered 7, after V lost 7 bases and J lost 5 bases. The CDR3 here is CASISGGPGDTQYF. The CDR3 DNA sequence: TGTGCCAGCATAAGCGGGGGGCCGGGAGATACGCAGTATTTT.

The chain is built from TRBV2 and TRBJ1-2; a possible D gene is TRBD1 (5 bases). The germline V gene encodes CDR1 SNHLY and CDR2 FYNNEI. V shed 8 bases and J shed 6 bases, with 16 bases lying between them. This CDR3 comprises 13 residues. The DNA of the CDR3 is TGTGCCAGCCGCCGGGAGGAGACAGATGGCTACACCTTC. It is translated as CASRREETDGYTF.

V gene TRBV6-6 combines with J gene TRBJ1-6; D possibly corresponds to TRBD1 (6 bases). CDR1 is MNHNY and CDR2 is SVGAGI in the germline V gene (reference sequence). This CDR3 region has 15 residues. V lost 5 bases and J 10 bases, leaving 18 bases between the germline ends. The CDR3, as DNA: TGTGCCAGCAGTGGCGGGGGGGGCTTGGGGTCACCCCTCCACTTT. Protein: CASSGGGGLGSPLHF.

The chain links TRBV4-2 to TRBJ1-4, with 8 nucleotides matching TRBD1. Germline-derived CDR1 and CDR2 are LGHNA and YNFKEQ. V was pared by 3 bases and J by 8 bases, with 8 bases of the junction left unmatched. There are 15 residues in the CDR3. CDR3 amino acids: CASSHGQGAGEKLFF. In DNA form, the CDR3 reads TGTGCCAGCAGCCATGGACAGGGAGCGGGAGAAAAACTGTTTTTT.

This rearrangement joins TRBV4-3 to TRBJ2-3; D uncertain. Germline CDR1 reads LGHNA; CDR2 reads YSLEER. This CDR3 contains 13 residues. V was pared by 1 base and J by 2 bases, with 4 bases between. CDR3 DNA sequence: TGCGCCAGCAGCCAAGGGCTCACAGATACGCAGTATTTT. Translating it yields CASSQGLTDTQYF.

This rearrangement joins TRBV27 to TRBJ2-1; D is perhaps TRBD2 (5 bases). Trimming removed 8 bases from V and 8 bases from J, with 22 bases in between. The CDR3 is 15 amino acids. CDR1 is MNHEY and CDR2 is SMNVEV in the germline V gene (reference sequence). For the CDR3, the DNA is TGTGCCAGCTTAAGAAGTAGACAAGGGCGGGATGAGCAGTTCTTC. Protein: CASLRSRQGRDEQFF.

The chain couples TRBV11-2 to TRBJ2-5; 7 nucleotides agree with TRBD1. The DNA end favors TRBJ2-7, so the J call may be wrong. Germline V gene data show CDR1 as SGHAT and CDR2 as FQNNGV. The CDR3 runs to 16 residues. The CDR3 region is CASSLAGTVPSYEQYF. CDR3 sequence (DNA): TGTGCCAGCAGCTTAGCGGGGACAGTCCCATCCTACGAGCAGTACTTC.

V and J are TRBV10-1 and TRBJ1-1; TRBD1 is a possible D gene (5 bases). CDR1 is WNHNN and CDR2 is SYGVQD in the germline V gene (reference sequence). The CDR3 runs to 16 residues. V lost 0 bases to trimming and J lost 1 base, with 12 bases between them. The CDR3 region has the DNA TGCGCCAGCAGTGAGTCAGCAGGGCAGACGAACACTGAAGCTTTCTTT. Translating gives CASSESAGQTNTEAFF.

The chain employs TRBV30 and TRBJ2-5; 9 bases fit TRBD1. V lost 1 base, J lost 4 bases, and 7 bases stayed unmatched. Germline CDR1 reads GTSNPN; CDR2 reads SVGIG (reference sequence). The CDR3 consists of 15 residues. In nucleotides, the CDR3 is TGTGCCTGGAGTGCGGGACAGGGAGGAGGAGAGACCCAGTACTTC. This sequence encodes CAWSAGQGGGETQYF.

V is TRBV7-2 and J is TRBJ1-1, with D possibly being TRBD1 (5 bases). With 1 base removed from V and 11 bases from J, the gap between germline ends came to 11 bases. CDR3 size: 12 residues. Germline V gene sequence: CDR1 SGHTA, CDR2 FQGNSA. CDR3 sequence reads: CASSLDVGPAFF. The DNA for the CDR3 is TGTGCCAGCAGCTTAGACGTGGGGCCGGCTTTCTTT.

This clone was seen only once. CDR3 sequence: CASSIGDRGRYQPQHF. CDR3 nucleotide sequence: TGTGCCAGTAGTATAGGGGACAGGGGGCGTTATCAGCCCCAGCATTTT. This chain connects TRBV19 to TRBJ1-5, with 12 bases matching TRBD1. This CDR3 comprises 16 residues. CDR1 LNHDA and CDR2 SQIVND come from the germline V gene (reference sequence). V was clipped by 1 base and J by 5 bases; unmatched bases: 3.

This chain links TRBV19 with TRBJ2-5; perhaps TRBD1 as D (5 bases). Germline V gene sequence: CDR1 LNHDA, CDR2 SQIVND (reference sequence). Trimming stripped 10 bases from V and 4 bases from J, with 16 bases between. The CDR3 sequence is 13 residues long. CDR3 amino acids: CATKSQGSETQYF. The DNA for the CDR3 is TGTGCCACTAAATCTCAGGGATCAGAGACCCAGTACTTC.

The rearrangement uses TRBV2 and TRBJ1-5; D ambiguous. This CDR3 contains 13 residues. V was pared by 6 bases and J by 2 bases, with 8 bases between. Germline CDR1 reads SNHLY; CDR2 reads FYNNEI. The CDR3 here is CASRGEGNQPQHF. CDR3 in DNA: TGTGCCAGCAGGGGCGAGGGCAATCAGCCCCAGCATTTT.

V gene TRBV30 combines with J gene TRBJ1-5; TRBD1 might be the D (5 bases). V lost 0 bases and J 1 base, leaving 10 bases between the germline ends. Germline V gene sequence: CDR1 GTSNPN, CDR2 SVGIG (reference sequence). The CDR3 totals 15 residues. The CDR3 region has the DNA TGTGCCTGGAGTGTCCTGCGGGGCAGCAATCAGCCCCAGCATTTT. This translates into CAWSVLRGSNQPQHF.

The CDR3 DNA sequence: TGTGCCAGCAGTTACGACAGACCGGATCAGCAGTACTTC. It translates to CASSYDRPDQQYF. The gene calls are TRBV6-5 and TRBJ2-7; tentatively, D is TRBD1 (5 bases). The CDR3 is 13 amino acids. Trimming pared 2 bases from V and 8 bases from J, leaving 13 bases between. The germline V gene has CDR1 MNHEY and CDR2 SVGAGI.

The chain carries TRBV7-2 and TRBJ2-5, with a weak D call TRBD2 (5 bases). Germline CDR1 is SGHTA and CDR2 is FQGNSA. The CDR3 contains 14 residues. V was clipped by 2 bases and J by 5 bases, with 12 bases between them. In DNA, the CDR3 is TGTGCCAGCAGCTTAAGGACTTCCAAGGAGACCCAGTACTTC. Translating it yields CASSLRTSKETQYF.

The chain couples TRBV7-6 to TRBJ1-6; D gene unclear. Trimming left V 7 bases short and J 6 bases short, with 16 bases between. Germline CDR1 reads SGHVS; CDR2 reads FNYEAQ. This CDR3 has 15 residues. The CDR3 nucleotides are TGTGCCAGCACCGACGGCACAGCCGCTAATTCACCCCTCCACTTT. Translating gives CASTDGTAANSPLHF.

This chain joins TRBV11-3 and TRBJ1-4; D is ambiguous. The V gene lost 2 bases and the J gene lost 10 bases, with 14 bases spanning the gap. The CDR3 loop spans 14 amino acids. The germline V gene encodes CDR1 SGHNT and CDR2 YENEEA. CDR3 region: CASSLPNGVGKLFF. Here the CDR3 DNA reads TGTGCCAGCAGCTTACCCAATGGGGTTGGAAAACTGTTTTTT.